This T cell receptor (beta chain) was recovered during a study of cytomegalovirus exposure and HLA in healthy donors listed by TCRdb under 2017. Looking at the study overall: An earlier analysis of more than 550 of the donors reported about 280 Gb of sequence data and around 100 million unique TCR beta sequences obtained from approximately 180 million T cells. Rather than using new phenotypic data, the later analysis identified candidate immune exposures from TCR beta sequences and from how often those sequences occurred across donors. The study combined high-throughput TCR immunosequencing, statistical association of individual TCRs with disease status, and machine learning to predict cytomegalovirus infection status. Besides the first cohort of around 670 subjects, a separate validation cohort made up of 120 or so different subjects was used. Among the roughly 400 genotyped donors, 75% to 90% belonged to the genetic ancestry cluster associated with self-reported Caucasian donors. About 300 gigabases of sequencing data and approximately 92 million unique TCR sequences made up an early release that covered 640 HLA-typed donors. The study profiled the T cell repertoires of about 720 subjects by immunosequencing and related them to cytomegalovirus serostatus. Every repertoire in the discovery cohort had been generated on one and the same sequencing platform. A later analysis re-examined previously published TCR beta repertoires from over 500 donors and added high-resolution HLA genotyping to investigate patterns of TCR occurrence. Alongside the repertoire data, information on donor age, sex, ethnicity and CMV serostatus was compiled. The study was designed to test whether signatures of past pathogen exposure could be identified by cataloging public T cell receptors. In an earlier analysis of about 590 of the donors, high-throughput TCR beta sequencing was used to judge whether each TCR beta V gene segment behaved as functional or pseudogenic. Both class I and class II loci were covered by HLA typing, at four-digit resolution. A later genetic analysis took genome-wide SNP genotypes for about 55% of the 666 donors and used that subset as a discovery cohort. Because of strong linkage in the cohort, roughly five DR-DQ haplotypes were treated as single units for association and clustering. Across 300 to 500 genotyped donors of the cohort, an average of 235,054 unique TCR beta nucleotide sequences per donor were sequenced, and 15% to 20% of those sequences were non-productive. Typing coverage differed by locus: A, B, C, DRB1 and DQB1 were typed in roughly 620-630 donors, DQA1 in 500 to 550, DPA1 in 606, and DPB1 in 472.

The method was the immunoSEQ multiplex PCR assay. For the multiplex PCR, a mixture combining 60 forward primers for TCR Vbeta segments and 13 reverse primers for TCR Jbeta segments was used. Amplification of the CDR3 region of rearranged TCR beta genes was performed with a multiplex PCR assay on genomic DNA. On the Illumina HiSeq System, the amplified TCR beta libraries were sequenced as 87-base-pair reads. Under the source paper's analysis protocol: Across the 500 to 700 repertoires, a later analysis counted tens of millions of unique TCR beta chains, around 10 million of which were shared by at least two donors. Raw reads were error-corrected and collapsed into unique sequences by a nearest-neighbor algorithm in which closely related sequences were merged to remove PCR and sequencing errors. To assign V, D and J gene segments, CDR3 sequences were aligned to IMGT reference sequences. For a sequence to be retained, a match of at least six nucleotides to both a V gene segment and a J gene segment was required. A rearrangement was called productive if the CDR3 had no stop codons and remained in frame with V and J, and every other rearrangement was called non-productive. CDR3 was defined according to IMGT convention as the region running from the second conserved V-encoded cysteine to the conserved J-encoded phenylalanine. In an earlier analysis of around 640 of the donors, sequences lacking an unambiguous match to a single V gene segment were excluded. In an earlier analysis of 587 of the donors, V segments were called functional above 56.7% productive rearrangements and were called segregating when the between-donor standard deviation exceeded 5%. To diagnose cytomegalovirus status from the catalog of TCR beta chain sequences, a statistical classification framework was built. A later analysis assigned V and J genes by comparing TCR nucleotide sequences with IMGT/GENE-DB human TR gene sequences. In a later analysis, CDR3 sequences and most-parsimonious VDJ recombination scenarios were assigned using the TCRdist pipeline. A later analysis defined each TCR beta chain by its CDR3 amino acid sequence plus V-gene family, and excluded reads lacking a unique V-gene family. To address suspected cross-contamination and a sequencing artifact, a later analysis removed 592 highly shared, low-generation-probability nucleotide sequences. In a later analysis, a clonal expansion index was calculated for each public chain from normalized within-repertoire ranks of inferred template counts. A later analysis computed generation probabilities with a VDJ recombination model fitted to out-of-frame rearrangements, and checked the results against IGoR. In a later analysis, TCR-TCR, TCR-HLA and TCR-CMV co-occurrence was scored with hypergeometric tests, and a repertoire-size bias correction was applied to TCR pairs. A later analysis estimated false discovery rates by permuting HLA or CMV assignments 20 times. In a later analysis, co-occurring TCRs were grouped using DBSCAN, with TCRdist sequence similarity added in when clustering inside HLA-allele-positive subsets. For co-occurrence clustering, repertoires with fewer than 30,000 or more than 120,000 public chains were excluded, along with five repertoires with anomalous nucleotide sharing. Sourced from immuneACCESS, this table was stored by TCRdb with only in-frame sequences that have V and J called. A share of the clones is absent; for the studies checked, an unresolved V gene accounts for under half, and the remainder has no known explanation. That table is the source of V, J and clone size, and D and trimming were worked out from the DNA. This sample is represented by 120,000 to 150,000 clones; 64% of them were singletons. The ten largest clones take up about 2.9% of the sample.

The cohort comprised some 680 healthy bone marrow donors. Cohort members were all nominally healthy when sampled, although unrecorded immune exposures were likely present. The donor tested CMV seropositive, placing the donor among the 290 or so seropositive members of the cohort. Every donor gave a peripheral blood sample, and the peripheral blood mononuclear cells from that sample were used for TCR beta sequencing. Genomic DNA was extracted from the blood cell samples with the Qiagen DNeasy Blood Extraction Kit. Remarks on this clone: It has no known antigen specificity. Per-base quality was not reported, and no clone a single base away is much larger than it.

Overall results and qualifications from the work: A later analysis reported that several top co-occurrence clusters appeared linked to parvovirus B19, influenza, CMV and Epstein-Barr virus. Because HLA typing was missing for some donors at each locus, association tests included only the typed subset. Correlated functional status among segregating V segments might be attributable to linkage disequilibrium, but an unknown experimental factor could not be ruled out. V-gene and J-gene trimming of TCR beta chains was associated with a missense DCLRE1C variant in a later genetic analysis, and the association was replicated in an independent cohort. A further reported finding was that TCR beta sequences accurately predicted the HLA-A and HLA-B alleles for most subjects in the first cohort. When HLA alleles, especially DR and DQ, strongly co-occurred, TCR associations were difficult to assign to individual alleles. According to a later analysis, TCR association rates differed among HLA loci, with DRB1 alleles showing the most associated TCRs and HLA-C alleles showing the fewest. In the study, some 160 TCR beta chains were listed as associated with cytomegalovirus. Because counts were too low, 15 to 20 rarely observed V segments, including chromosome 9 orphons, were excluded from the earlier analysis of 500 to 700 of the donors. An earlier analysis of around 540 of the donors showed that most TCR beta V segments appeared in productive rearrangements either about 87% or about 30% of the time, which broadly matched IMGT annotations. The authors suggested that the approach could potentially be extended to other disease states and immunological phenotypes. The classifier was reported to diagnose cytomegalovirus status with high specificity and sensitivity in both the original and validation cohorts. Most TCR sequences were seen in very few donors, while some public TCRs were found in many individuals. In a later analysis, HLA-associated TCR beta chains were found to be more clonally expanded and to have lower generation probabilities than equally common non-associated chains. A few of the identified cytomegalovirus-associated TCR beta chains were confirmed in vitro to be specific for cytomegalovirus antigens. A cluster of highly shared sequence variants was judged likely to be a technical artifact of the sequencing pipeline. For the cohort, immune exposure information was limited to CMV serostatus. Presence/absence analyses assumed roughly uniform sequencing depth across donors, an assumption that may not hold. At a false discovery rate of 0.05, a later analysis linked some 18,000 TCR beta sequences to specific HLA alleles. Compared with the approximately 710-donor mean, donors in an Asian-associated ancestry cluster had fewer N-insertions in productive TCRs, according to a later genetic analysis. In this cohort, only TCR beta chains were sequenced, and detectable features were limited by the absence of alpha or paired-chain data. In a later analysis, most CMV-associated TCR beta chains were found to appear HLA-restricted, with HLA associations seemingly driven largely by CMV exposure.

Source material: PBMCs. The sequence was collected from a woman in her twenties or thirties in good health and CMV-seropositive.

The DNA sequence is as follows: TGCGCCAGCAGCTTGTTTGGGGAGATGACTGAAGCTTTCTTT. Its translation is CASSLFGEMTEAFF. Recombination connected TRBV5-1 to TRBJ1-1; a confident D gene designation cannot be given. The CDR3, from cysteine to phenylalanine, totals 14 residues. The only DNA kept is the CDR3, 42 bases in frame from the first base. CDR1 and CDR2, per the germline V gene, are SGHRS and YFSETQ. The junction carries 12 bases between V and J, which are trimmed by 1 base and 5 bases respectively.